Presented here are 6 T cell receptor beta chains from one specimen sequenced in a study of T cells in Graves' hyperthyroidism and ophthalmopathy. Template material for amplifying TCR beta CDR3 regions consisted of RNA transcripts. A set of HTBI primers served as the primers for a first-round RT-PCR of the TCR CDR3. Each CDR3 protein is one row after TCRdb ran MiXCR on the multiplex PCR reads. Of around 300,000 distinct CDR3 sequences in the sample, approximately 15% are singletons; the top ten hold around 23%. The sequenced sample was blood. Source of these receptors: a woman aged 25-40 years with Graves' hyperthyroidism.

The V gene is TRBV29-1, the J gene TRBJ1-1, with a weak D call TRBD1 (6 bases). Germline loops: CDR1 SQVTM, CDR2 ANQGSEA. The CDR3 spans 14 residues. Trimming shortened V by 6 bases and J by 5 bases, and 19 bases separated the two germline ends. CDR3 region: CSVTLPGAITEAFF. CDR3 nucleotides: TGCAGCGTCACTCTGCCGGGGGCGATAACTGAAGCTTTCTTT.

This clonotype was recorded a few times. The CDR3 region is CATSVQGAHTGELFF. CDR3 bases: TGTGCCACCAGTGTACAGGGGGCGCACACCGGGGAGCTGTTTTTT. J is TRBJ2-2 and V is TRBV24-1; 9 nucleotides agree with TRBD1. This CDR3 has 15 amino acids. Trimming removed 5 bases from V and 3 bases from J; junction bases left unmatched: 3. The V gene's germline CDR1 is KGHDR and CDR2 SFDVKD.

The V call is TRBV28, the J call TRBJ2-5; 7 bases fit TRBD1. The J segment lost 13 bases and the V segment lost 10 bases, leaving 21 bases of the junction unmatched. The germline V gene encodes CDR1 MDHEN and CDR2 SYDVKM. The CDR3 extends over 14 amino acids. CDR3 nucleotide sequence: TGTGCCATCAACTCTGTGGACAGGTCCGAGGTACTGTACTTC. As protein: CAINSVDRSEVLYF.

This clonotype was counted ten times or more. The chain combines TRBV27 with TRBJ2-7, with unresolved D. The germline V and J ends were trimmed by 2 bases and 0 bases, with 11 bases remaining between them. This CDR3 spans 15 amino acids. Germline CDR1 reads MNHEY; CDR2 reads SMNVEV (reference sequence). In DNA, the CDR3 is TGTGCCAGCAGTTTAACCCCGGTCAACTCCTACGAGCAGTACTTC. Translating gives CASSLTPVNSYEQYF.

This clonotype was seen many times. In DNA, the CDR3 is TGTGCCAGCAGTGGAGGGGCAGGGCAGTTCTTC. It yields the protein CASSGGAGQFF. This chain joins TRBV27 and TRBJ2-1, with D tentatively TRBD2 (6 bases). The CDR3 contains 11 residues. Per germline, CDR1 MNHEY and CDR2 SMNVEV (reference sequence). The V end was cut by 5 bases, the J end by 12 bases, with 11 bases between.

The table lists this clonotype with many counts. The chain joins TRBV28 to TRBJ2-3; TRBD2 agrees at 10 bases. CDR1 is MDHEN and CDR2 is SYDVKM in the germline V gene. This CDR3 has 15 residues. V shed 5 bases, J shed 4 bases, and the junction held 6 bases outside the gene matches. CDR3 protein: CASSILAGGADTQYF. Here the CDR3 DNA reads TGTGCCAGCAGTATCTTAGCGGGAGGCGCAGATACGCAGTATTTT.